This is a list of T cell receptor beta chains from one sample in a study of regulatory T cells in long-lasting Graves disease. TCRdb re-derived calls from the multiplex PCR reads in MiXCR, one entry per CDR3 protein. Counted here are under 800,000 distinct CDR3 sequences, around 17% occurring once; the ten biggest clones make up around 19%. These records were also assigned to another study, of T cells in Graves' hyperthyroidism and ophthalmopathy.

The specimen comprised peripheral blood mononuclear cells (PBMCs), sampled at new diagnosis, from a patient treated with antithyroid drugs. The receptors originated from a woman between 25 and 40 years old with Graves disease. Both conserved end residues are part of each CDR3. Each record gives: J gene, V gene, clone size, D gene, CDR3 length, CDR3 DNA, CDR3 protein. A D gene is named only where the DNA matches it firmly. Expanded clones get a size class; other rows say once, few or many, or leave the size out.

TRBJ2-3 TRBV6-5 many TRBD2 14 TGTGCCAGCAGTTTCCAGACTAGCGGGGATACGCAGTATTTT CASSFQTSGDTQYF
TRBJ1-2 TRBV27 NA TRBD1 18 TGTGCCAGCAGTCTCCGGGACAGGGGGCCCCTGAACATCTATGGCTACACCTTC CASSLRDRGPLNIYGYTF
TRBJ1-1 TRBV27 NA NA 14 TGTGCCAGCTGCTTATCCACAGGGAACACTGAAGCTTTCTTT CASCLSTGNTEAFF
TRBJ2-5 TRBV24-1 many TRBD1 17 TGTGCCACCAGTGAGTTTCCGGACAGGGGGTATCAAGAGACCCAGTACTTC CATSEFPDRGYQETQYF
TRBJ2-7 TRBV6-5 few NA 14 TGTGCCAGCAGTTACTCGTCCCAGACGGGAGAGCAGTACTTC CASSYSSQTGEQYF
TRBJ2-1 TRBV28 many TRBD2 15 TGTGCCAGCAGGGTAGCGGGAGGGGCATACAATGAGCAGTTCTTC CASRVAGGAYNEQFF
TRBJ2-3 TRBV6-1 many NA 15 TGTGCCAGCAGCGGAACGGGACAAAGGACAGATACGCAGTATTTT CASSGTGQRTDTQYF
TRBJ2-1 TRBV28 NA TRBD2 15 TGTGCCAGCGGTTTCGGTCAAGCGGGAGTACATGAGCAGTTCTTC CASGFGQAGVHEQFF
TRBJ2-2 TRBV7-9 many NA 15 TGTGCCAGCGAAATGGAGTTCTGGAACACCGGGGAGCTGTTTTTT CASEMEFWNTGELFF
TRBJ2-1 TRBV7-3 many NA 15 TGTGCCAGCAGCCCAGGACCGCAGGGGGGGAATGAGCAGTTCTTC CASSPGPQGGNEQFF
TRBJ2-1 TRBV6-2/TRBV6-3 many NA 16 TGTGCCAGCAGTTATATGGGGGGCGGGAGTGGGTATGAGCAGTTCTTC CASSYMGGGSGYEQFF
TRBJ2-3 TRBV6-1 NA NA 16 TGTGCCAGCAGTACGCCGAGAGGGTTCGGCACAGATACGCAGTATTTT CASSTPRGFGTDTQYF
TRBJ2-2 TRBV10-3 NA NA 12 TGTGCCACAAGGGGAAACACCGGGGAGCTGTTTTTT CATRGNTGELFF
TRBJ2-1 TRBV11-2 many TRBD1 14 TGTGCCAGCAGTTCGACAGGGTGGGACGAGGAGCAGTTCTTC CASSSTGWDEEQFF
TRBJ1-2 TRBV29-1 NA NA 11 TGCAGCGTGATCCGGCCGGGTGGCTACACCTTC CSVIRPGGYTF
TRBJ1-1 TRBV12-3/TRBV12-4 many NA 13 TGTGCCAGCCGCCGGGGTAAGAACACTGAAGCTTTCTTT CASRRGKNTEAFF
TRBJ2-1 TRBV7-2 many TRBD2 17 TGTGCCAGCAGCCGCACCGTCGGACTAGCGGGAGGCGATGAGCAGTTCTTC CASSRTVGLAGGDEQFF